One and the same sample provided the 25 T cell receptor beta chains below, sequenced in a study of T-cell reconstitution after alpha-beta-depleted transplantation in children. Construction of the TCRbeta library involved unique molecular identifiers. TCRdb re-derived calls from the PCR reads in MiXCR, one entry per CDR3 protein. The data hold about 580,000 distinct CDR3 sequences, with 25% to 30% observed a single time. This sample comprised PBMCs, obtained before TCRalphabeta/CD19-depleted stem cell transplant. Receptors were obtained from a boy younger than two with Wiskott-Aldrich syndrome, due to receive a stem cell transplant.

This clonotype was counted between two and nine times. V usage is TRBV29-1 and J usage is TRBJ2-6; 8 nucleotides line up with TRBD1. The CDR3 loop spans 15 amino acids. Trimming at V came to 4 bases and at J to 0 bases, leaving 2 bases not matched to a gene. Germline assignment: CDR1 SQVTM and CDR2 ANQGSEA. CDR3 nucleotides: TGCAGCGTTGCAGGGGGCCTCTCTGGGGCCAACGTCCTGACTTTC. As protein: CSVAGGLSGANVLTF.

The chain employs TRBV20-1 and TRBJ2-7; 9 positions match TRBD1. Germline V gene sequence: CDR1 DFQATT, CDR2 SNEGSKA (reference sequence). Trimming took 7 bases from V and 5 from J; bases not matched to a gene: 9. The CDR3 spans 13 residues. The CDR3 DNA follows: TGCAGTGTCCGGACAGGGGTCTTCAACGAGCAGTACTTC. Residues: CSVRTGVFNEQYF.

V gene TRBV7-9 combines with J gene TRBJ1-3; D is unresolved. The V end lost 1 base, the J end lost 0 bases, and 7 bases lay between the germline ends. The germline V gene encodes CDR1 SEHNR and CDR2 FQNEAQ (reference sequence). The CDR3 is 15 residues long. The CDR3 coding sequence is TGTGCCAGCAGCTTAGAGGGAAGCTCTGGAAACACCATATATTTT. Protein sequence: CASSLEGSSGNTIYF.

The chain couples TRBV5-1 to TRBJ1-3; the D is unclear. Trimming removed 4 bases at V and 1 base at J, with 12 bases between. CDR1 and CDR2 from the germline V gene are SGHRS and YFSETQ. The CDR3 runs 15 residues. This CDR3 is CASSVWGDSGNTIYF. DNA for the CDR3: TGCGCCAGCAGCGTGTGGGGAGATTCTGGAAACACCATATATTTT.

This chain uses TRBV28 with TRBJ2-7, with D maybe TRBD1 (6 bases). Per germline, CDR1 MDHEN and CDR2 SYDVKM. The CDR3 is made up of 15 amino acids. V was shortened by 5 bases and J by 2 bases, with 16 bases between the two germline ends. The CDR3 loop reads CASSLLGGSTYEQYF. The DNA for the CDR3 is TGTGCCAGCAGTCTATTAGGGGGTTCCACCTACGAGCAGTACTTC.

The gene calls are TRBV30 and TRBJ2-2; TRBD1 is a possible D gene (5 bases). CDR3 length: 14 amino acids. V dropped 4 bases and J dropped 4 bases, with 13 bases sitting between them. Per germline, CDR1 GTSNPN and CDR2 SVGIG (reference sequence). CDR3 amino acids: CAWKPRVSTGELFF. Written as DNA, the CDR3 is TGTGCCTGGAAGCCCAGGGTGAGCACCGGGGAGCTGTTTTTT.

The chain combines TRBV28 with TRBJ2-1; D is ambiguous. CDR1 and CDR2 (germline): MDHEN, SYDVKM. Trimming removed 3 bases at V and 8 bases at J, with 5 bases between. CDR3 length equals 11 residues. The CDR3 spells CASSFLYEQFF. The CDR3 DNA is TGTGCCAGCAGTTTTTTGTATGAGCAGTTCTTC.

This clonotype appeared a few times. The chain links TRBV5-1 to TRBJ1-4, with D unresolved. Germline CDR1 and CDR2: SGHRS and YFSETQ. Trimming pared 1 base from V and 8 bases from J, leaving 15 bases between. This CDR3 contains 15 residues. The CDR3 coding sequence is TGCGCCAGCAGCTTGTATAGGCCAGCGGAGGAAAAACTGTTTTTT. Encoded protein: CASSLYRPAEEKLFF.

The V and J genes are TRBV9 and TRBJ2-2; 7 positions agree with TRBD1. In germline, CDR1 is SGDLS, CDR2 YYNGEE. CDR3 length equals 15 residues. With V trimmed by 4 bases and J by 4 bases, 7 bases remained unmatched. The CDR3 DNA follows: TGTGCCAGCAGCTTTCGGACAGGAAGCACCGGGGAGCTGTTTTTT. The encoded protein is CASSFRTGSTGELFF.

The chain recombines TRBV5-1 with TRBJ2-3; D may be TRBD1 (6 bases). V was trimmed by 4 bases and J by 2 bases, leaving 14 bases between them. Germline V gives CDR1 SGHRS, CDR2 YFSETQ. The CDR3 is made up of 15 amino acids. CDR3 bases: TGCGCCAGCAGCCTCAGGGGCGCTACCACAGATACGCAGTATTTT. This codes for CASSLRGATTDTQYF.

There are a few counts of this clonotype. Here the CDR3 reads CASSRGADTQYF. CDR3 DNA sequence: TGTGCCAGCAGCCGAGGAGCAGATACGCAGTATTTT. J is TRBJ2-3 and V is TRBV4-2; D gene unclear. V was clipped by 4 bases and J by 4 bases, with 6 bases between them. Germline CDR1 reads LGHNA; CDR2 reads YNFKEQ. This CDR3 contains 12 residues.

This clonotype showed up just a few times. V is TRBV5-1 and J is TRBJ1-1; tentatively, D is TRBD1 (6 bases). The V gene's germline CDR1 is SGHRS and CDR2 YFSETQ. V lost 3 bases and J lost 1, with 10 bases in between. The CDR3 is 14 residues long. CDR3 DNA: TGCGCCAGCAGCTCCCAGGGGTGGAACACTGAAGCTTTCTTT. Protein sequence: CASSSQGWNTEAFF.

This clonotype was counted between two and nine times. The chain recombines TRBV12-3 or TRBV12-4 with TRBJ1-2; D perhaps matches TRBD1 (6 bases). CDR3 length: 13 residues. Trimming took off 6 bases at V and 4 bases at J, with 12 bases between the two ends. In nucleotides, the CDR3 is TGTGCCAGCAGGCCTACAGGGTCCTATGGCTACACCTTC. It is translated as CASRPTGSYGYTF.

This clonotype has a handful of counts. This chain joins TRBV5-1 and TRBJ2-7; 9 bases match TRBD2. V gave up 0 bases and J gave up 1 base; unmatched junction bases: 5. This CDR3 comprises 16 residues. The germline gives CDR1 SGHRS, CDR2 YFSETQ. For the CDR3, the DNA is TGCGCCAGCAGCTTGGCCGGACTAGCGATTTCCTACGAGCAGTACTTC. It codes for CASSLAGLAISYEQYF.

In its sample, this clonotype was seen a few times. The chain joins TRBV10-3 to TRBJ1-4; D gene ambiguous. The CDR3 runs 14 residues. Germline V CDR1 and CDR2: ENHRY, SYGVKD. V was trimmed by 4 bases and J by 7 bases, leaving 13 bases between them. The CDR3 nucleotides read TGTGCCATCAGTGCAGGTTCGCTGTCTGAAAAACTGTTTTTT. Amino acid sequence: CAISAGSLSEKLFF.

The rearrangement uses TRBV2 and TRBJ1-5, with D possibly matching TRBD1 (6 bases). The germline V gene encodes CDR1 SNHLY and CDR2 FYNNEI. The V end was cut by 5 bases, the J end by 0 bases, with 14 bases between. This CDR3 spans 16 amino acids. CDR3 loop: CASSLRTEYSNQPQHF. The CDR3 DNA follows: TGTGCCAGCAGTCTGAGGACAGAATATAGCAATCAGCCCCAGCATTTT.

This clonotype was recorded a few times. V is TRBV20-1 and J is TRBJ2-2, with 9 nucleotides matching TRBD2. Germline V gives CDR1 DFQATT, CDR2 SNEGSKA (reference sequence). Trimming at V came to 1 base and at J to 7 bases, leaving 10 bases not matched to a gene. The CDR3 has 16 amino acids. CDR3 coding DNA: TGCAGTGCTAGAGGGATTAGCGGGAGAGGAGGCGGGGAGCTGTTTTTT. This codes for CSARGISGRGGGELFF.

This clonotype was seen only a few times. The chain is built from TRBV29-1 and TRBJ1-1; possible D gene TRBD1, 6 bases. Trimming shortened V by 1 base and J by 4 bases, and 13 bases separated the two germline ends. Germline CDR1 and CDR2: SQVTM and ANQGSEA. This CDR3 spans 14 amino acids. The chain's CDR3 is CSVEVQGGGTEAFF. DNA for the CDR3: TGCAGCGTTGAAGTCCAGGGAGGGGGCACTGAAGCTTTCTTT.

The chain couples TRBV20-1 to TRBJ2-7; D may be TRBD1 (6 bases). CDR3 length: 16 amino acids. Germline CDR1 reads DFQATT; CDR2 reads SNEGSKA (reference sequence). V lost 2 bases to trimming and J lost 3 bases, with 20 bases between them. CDR3 region: CSARNTDRKPLYEQYF. CDR3 nucleotides: TGCAGTGCTAGAAACACGGACAGAAAACCGCTCTACGAGCAGTACTTC.

This clonotype has just a few counts. V usage is TRBV5-1 and J usage is TRBJ2-5; perhaps TRBD1 as D (6 bases). Germline CDR1 and CDR2: SGHRS and YFSETQ. Trimming took off 4 bases at V and 5 bases at J, with 15 bases between the two ends. The CDR3 extends over 14 amino acids. Written as DNA, the CDR3 is TGCGCCAGCAGCAGCGGACAGCCGGCGGAGACCCAGTACTTC. This codes for CASSSGQPAETQYF.

This chain joins TRBV5-1 and TRBJ1-1; TRBD1 matches at 7 bases. V trimming: 1 base; J trimming: 5 bases; junction bases outside the gene matches: 2. Germline V gene data show CDR1 as SGHRS and CDR2 as YFSETQ. This CDR3 is built from 13 residues. CDR3 bases: TGCGCCAGCAGCTTGAAACAGGGGACTGAAGCTTTCTTT. It codes for CASSLKQGTEAFF.

V is TRBV5-5 and J is TRBJ2-7; no firm D call. Trimming shortened V by 3 bases and J by 0 bases, and 10 bases separated the two germline ends. CDR1 SGHKS and CDR2 YYEKEE come from the germline V gene (reference sequence). This CDR3 contains 14 residues. CDR3 in DNA: TGTGCCAGCAGCTCGGACGAAACCTCCTACGAGCAGTACTTC. This sequence encodes CASSSDETSYEQYF.

This clonotype was seen more than once but under ten times. The rearrangement links TRBV11-2 to TRBJ1-1; D uncertain. The CDR3 extends over 13 amino acids. Trimming left V 3 bases short and J 6 bases short, with 11 bases between. Germline lookup yields CDR1 SGHAT and CDR2 FQNNGV. CDR3 residues: CASSFQDPPEAFF. DNA of the CDR3: TGTGCCAGCAGCTTTCAGGACCCCCCTGAAGCTTTCTTT.

This clonotype occurred a few times. This chain uses TRBV30 with TRBJ1-3, with D hard to call. V was pared by 3 bases and J by 4 bases, with 10 bases between. The CDR3 covers 13 residues. Germline CDR1 GTSNPN, CDR2 SVGIG (reference sequence). The CDR3 DNA sequence: TGTGCCTGGAGAGTCCGTTCCGGAAACACCATATATTTT. This gives the protein CAWRVRSGNTIYF. Full variable domain (outside the CDR3, taken from reference TRBV30 and TRBJ1-3): SQTIHQWPATLVQPVGSPLSLECTVEGTSNPNLYWYRQAAGRGLQLLFYSVGIGQISSEVPQNLSASRPQDRQFILSSKKLLLSDSGFYLCAWRVRSGNTIYFGEGSWLTVV.

This sequence joins TRBV5-1 and TRBJ2-2; TRBD1 matches 8 bases. The germline V gene encodes CDR1 SGHRS and CDR2 YFSETQ. This CDR3 comprises 13 residues. V was clipped by 7 bases and J by 4 bases; unmatched bases: 3. The CDR3 loop reads CASWTGTTGELFF. The CDR3 nucleotides are TGCGCCAGCTGGACAGGGACCACCGGGGAGCTGTTTTTT.